The present T cell receptor beta chain was sequenced within a study of cytomegalovirus exposure and HLA in healthy donors. The CDR3 covers 16 residues. Germline trimming cut 7 bases from V and 0 bases from J; bases unmatched to any gene: 3. Germline V gives CDR1 LNHDA, CDR2 SQIVND (reference sequence). The primer mix had 60 Vbeta and 13 Jbeta primers. Produced via immunoSEQ multiplex PCR; TCRdb's table is partial and in-frame only. The sample data list around 76,000 clones. The clonotype comes from an older woman in good health and CMV-seronegative. The sample was PBMCs. This chain connects TRBV19 to TRBJ2-1; 13 bases are shared with TRBD2. Written as DNA, the CDR3 is TGTGCCAGTAAACGGACTAGCGGGAGCTCCTACAATGAGCAGTTCTTC. Residues: CASKRTSGSSYNEQFF.